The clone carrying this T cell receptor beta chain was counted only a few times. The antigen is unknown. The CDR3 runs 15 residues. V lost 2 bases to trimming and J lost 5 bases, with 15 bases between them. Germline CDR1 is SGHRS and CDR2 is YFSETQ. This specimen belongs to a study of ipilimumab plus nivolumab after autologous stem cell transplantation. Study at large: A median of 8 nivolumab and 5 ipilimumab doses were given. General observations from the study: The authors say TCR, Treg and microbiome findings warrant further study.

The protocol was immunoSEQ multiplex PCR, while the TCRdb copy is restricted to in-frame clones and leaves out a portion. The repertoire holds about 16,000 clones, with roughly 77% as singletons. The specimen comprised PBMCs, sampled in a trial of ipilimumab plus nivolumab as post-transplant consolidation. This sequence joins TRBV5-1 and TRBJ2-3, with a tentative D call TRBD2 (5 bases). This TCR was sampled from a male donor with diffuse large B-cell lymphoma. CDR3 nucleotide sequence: TGCGCCAGCAGCTTCAGCGGAGGCGGGCTAGATACGCAGTATTTT. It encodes CASSFSGGGLDTQYF.